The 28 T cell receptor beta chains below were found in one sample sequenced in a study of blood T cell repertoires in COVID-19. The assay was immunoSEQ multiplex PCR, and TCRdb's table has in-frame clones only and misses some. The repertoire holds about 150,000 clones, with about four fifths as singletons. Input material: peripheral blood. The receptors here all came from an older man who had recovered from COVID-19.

CDR3 DNA sequence: TGTGCCAGCAGCCGTCAGGGGCAGCAATCACCCCTCCACTTT. This gives the protein CASSRQGQQSPLHF. The genes are TRBV6-5 and TRBJ1-6; TRBD1 might be the D (6 bases). This CDR3 has 14 residues. Germline V CDR1 and CDR2: MNHEY, SVGAGI. The ends were cut back, 6 bases at V and 10 bases at J, with 16 bases in the middle.

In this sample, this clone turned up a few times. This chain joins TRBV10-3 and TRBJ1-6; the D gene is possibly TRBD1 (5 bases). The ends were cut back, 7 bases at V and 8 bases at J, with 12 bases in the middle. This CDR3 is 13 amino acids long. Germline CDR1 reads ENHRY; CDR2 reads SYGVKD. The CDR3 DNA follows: TGTGCCATCACTGGGGCGGCGGATTCACCCCTCCACTTT. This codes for CAITGAADSPLHF.

The CDR3 loop is CASSRGDIYGYTF. In DNA, the CDR3 is TGTGCCAGCTCACGGGGGGATATCTATGGCTACACCTTC. The chain employs TRBV18 and TRBJ1-2; D perhaps matches TRBD1 (5 bases). There are 13 residues in the CDR3. Deletions cut 4 bases from V and 4 bases from J, with 10 bases between. Germline CDR1 reads KGHSH; CDR2 reads LQKENI.

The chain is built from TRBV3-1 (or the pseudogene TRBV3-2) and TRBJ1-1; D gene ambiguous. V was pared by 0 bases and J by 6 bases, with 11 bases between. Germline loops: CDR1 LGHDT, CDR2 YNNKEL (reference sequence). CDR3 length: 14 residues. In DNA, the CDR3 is TGTGCCAGCAGCCAAGATGAAGGGAGGGCTGAAGCTTTCTTT. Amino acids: CASSQDEGRAEAFF.

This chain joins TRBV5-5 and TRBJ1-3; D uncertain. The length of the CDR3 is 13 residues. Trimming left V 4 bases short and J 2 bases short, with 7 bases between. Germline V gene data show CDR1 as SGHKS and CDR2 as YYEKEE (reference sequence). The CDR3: CASSRGTGNTIYF. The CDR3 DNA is TGTGCCAGCAGCCGAGGTACTGGAAACACCATATATTTT.

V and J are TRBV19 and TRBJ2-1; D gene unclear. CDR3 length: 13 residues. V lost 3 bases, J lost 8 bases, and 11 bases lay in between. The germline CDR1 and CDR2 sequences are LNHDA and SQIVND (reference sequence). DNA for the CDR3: TGTGCCAGTAGTATTGGCGACTTCGATGAGCAGTTCTTC. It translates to CASSIGDFDEQFF.

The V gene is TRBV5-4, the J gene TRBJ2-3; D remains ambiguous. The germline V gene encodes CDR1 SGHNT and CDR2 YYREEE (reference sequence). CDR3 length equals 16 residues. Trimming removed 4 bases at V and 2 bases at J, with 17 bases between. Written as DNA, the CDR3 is TGTGCCAGCAGCATCCGAGAAAGTACCTACACAGATACGCAGTATTTT. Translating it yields CASSIRESTYTDTQYF.

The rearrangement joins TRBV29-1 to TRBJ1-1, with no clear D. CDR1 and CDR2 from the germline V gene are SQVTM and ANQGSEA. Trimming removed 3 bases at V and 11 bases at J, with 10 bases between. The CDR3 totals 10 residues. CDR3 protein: CSVDSGGAFF. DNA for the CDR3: TGCAGCGTTGATAGCGGTGGGGCTTTCTTT.

The CDR3 spells CASSRGQGADEAFF. The CDR3 coding sequence is TGTGCCAGCAGCAGGGGACAGGGGGCGGATGAAGCTTTCTTT. The chain uses TRBV5-6 and TRBJ1-1; 12 bases match TRBD1. CDR1 is SGHDT, CDR2 YYEEEE, per germline. With V trimmed by 4 bases and J by 7 bases, 5 bases remained unmatched. CDR3 length: 14 residues.

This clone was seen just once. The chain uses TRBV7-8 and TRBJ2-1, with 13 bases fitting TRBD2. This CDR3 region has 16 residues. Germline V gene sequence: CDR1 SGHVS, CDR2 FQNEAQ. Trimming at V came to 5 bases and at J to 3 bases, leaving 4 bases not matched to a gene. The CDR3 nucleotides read TGTGCCAGCAGCCCACGGACTAGCGGGGGCTACAATGAGCAGTTCTTC. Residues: CASSPRTSGGYNEQFF.

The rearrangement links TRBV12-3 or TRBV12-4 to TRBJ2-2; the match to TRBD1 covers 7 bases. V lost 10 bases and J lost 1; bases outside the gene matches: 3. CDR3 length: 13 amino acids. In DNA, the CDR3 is TGTGCCACCAACAGGGGGAACACCGGGGAGCTGTTTTTT. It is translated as CATNRGNTGELFF.

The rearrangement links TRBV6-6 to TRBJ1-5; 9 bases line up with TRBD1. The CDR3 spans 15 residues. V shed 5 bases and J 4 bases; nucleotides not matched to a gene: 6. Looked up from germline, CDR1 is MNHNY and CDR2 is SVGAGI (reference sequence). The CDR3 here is CASSPGQGGNQPQHF. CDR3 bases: TGTGCCAGCAGTCCGGGACAGGGTGGAAATCAGCCCCAGCATTTT.

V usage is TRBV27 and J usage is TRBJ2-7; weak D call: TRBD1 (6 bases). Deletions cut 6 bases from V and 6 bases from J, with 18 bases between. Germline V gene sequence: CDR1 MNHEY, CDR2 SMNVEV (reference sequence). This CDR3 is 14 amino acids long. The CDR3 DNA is TGTGCCAGCAGATCCTACAGGGAAATCGCCGAGCAGTACTTC. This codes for CASRSYREIAEQYF.

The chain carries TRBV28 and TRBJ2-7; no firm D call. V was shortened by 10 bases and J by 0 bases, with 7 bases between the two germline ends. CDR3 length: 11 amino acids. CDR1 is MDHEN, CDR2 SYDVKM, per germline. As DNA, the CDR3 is TGTGCCACACAGCTCTCCTACGAGCAGTACTTC. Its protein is CATQLSYEQYF.

CDR3 nucleotide sequence: TGTGCCAGCAGTTTAGCGGGAGGAGGGGAGCTGTTTTTT. It encodes CASSLAGGGELFF. The rearrangement links TRBV5-4 to TRBJ2-2, with TRBD2 identical over 10 bases. CDR3 length equals 13 residues. V lost 5 bases and J lost 8; bases outside the gene matches: 3. Germline loops: CDR1 SGHNT, CDR2 YYREEE (reference sequence).

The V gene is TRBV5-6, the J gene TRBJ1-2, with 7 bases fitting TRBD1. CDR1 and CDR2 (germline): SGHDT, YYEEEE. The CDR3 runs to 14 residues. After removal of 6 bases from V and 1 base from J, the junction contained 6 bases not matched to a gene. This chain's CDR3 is CASTRDSNNYGYTF. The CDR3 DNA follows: TGTGCCAGCACACGGGACAGCAATAACTATGGCTACACCTTC.

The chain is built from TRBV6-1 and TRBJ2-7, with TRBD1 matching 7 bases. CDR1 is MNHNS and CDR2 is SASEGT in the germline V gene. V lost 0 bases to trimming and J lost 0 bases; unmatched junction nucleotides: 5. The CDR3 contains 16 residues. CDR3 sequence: CASSEATGTDSYEQYF. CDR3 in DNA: TGTGCCAGCAGTGAAGCGACCGGGACAGACTCCTACGAGCAGTACTTC.

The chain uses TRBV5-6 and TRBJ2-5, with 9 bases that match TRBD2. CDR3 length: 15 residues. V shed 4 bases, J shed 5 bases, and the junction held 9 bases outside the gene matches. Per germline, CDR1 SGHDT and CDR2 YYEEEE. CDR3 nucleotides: TGTGCCAGCAGCCTGACTAGCGCGGGGGGGGAGACCCAGTACTTC. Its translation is CASSLTSAGGETQYF.

CDR3 in amino acids: CASSPLGRLAWTGELFF. The CDR3 DNA sequence: TGTGCCAGCAGCCCCTTGGGTCGACTAGCGTGGACCGGGGAGCTGTTTTTT. This sequence joins TRBV3-1 (or the pseudogene TRBV3-2) and TRBJ2-2; 8 positions agree with TRBD2. Trimming took 4 bases from V and 5 from J; bases not matched to a gene: 12. The CDR3 consists of 17 residues. Germline loops: CDR1 LGHDT, CDR2 YNNKEL (reference sequence).

The CDR3 DNA sequence: TGTGCTAGTGCTAAGGAGTTATCTCCGGAAACCGGGGAGCTGTTTTTT. Translation: CASAKELSPETGELFF. V gene TRBV12-5 combines with J gene TRBJ2-2; D ambiguous. Per the germline V gene, CDR1 is LGHNT and CDR2 is FRNRAP. V shed 7 bases and J shed 5 bases, with 20 bases lying between them. The CDR3 contains 16 residues.

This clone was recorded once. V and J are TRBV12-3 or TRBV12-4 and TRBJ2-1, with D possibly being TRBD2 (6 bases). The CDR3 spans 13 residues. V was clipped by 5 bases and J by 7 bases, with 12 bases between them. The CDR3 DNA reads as TGTGCCAGCAGTCCCCCGGGAGAGAATGAGCAGTTCTTC. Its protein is CASSPPGENEQFF.

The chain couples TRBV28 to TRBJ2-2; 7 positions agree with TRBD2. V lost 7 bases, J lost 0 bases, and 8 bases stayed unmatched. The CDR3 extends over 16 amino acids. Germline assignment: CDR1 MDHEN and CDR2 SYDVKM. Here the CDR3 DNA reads TGTGCCAGCACCTCGTGGGAGGGGACGAACACCGGGGAGCTGTTTTTT. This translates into CASTSWEGTNTGELFF. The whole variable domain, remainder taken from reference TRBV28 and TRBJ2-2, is DVKVTQSSRYLVKRTGEKVFLECVQDMDHENMFWYRQDPGLGLRLIYFSYDVKMKEKGDIPEGYSVSREKKERFSLILESASTNQTSMYLCASTSWEGTNTGELFFGEGSRLTVL.

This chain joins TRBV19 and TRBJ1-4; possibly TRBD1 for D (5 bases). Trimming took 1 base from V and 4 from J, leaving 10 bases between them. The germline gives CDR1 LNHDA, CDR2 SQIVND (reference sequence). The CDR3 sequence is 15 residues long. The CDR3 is CASSIVRTNNEKLFF. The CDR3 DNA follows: TGTGCCAGTAGTATAGTTCGGACAAATAATGAAAAACTGTTTTTT. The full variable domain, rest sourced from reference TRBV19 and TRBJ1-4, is DGGITQSPKYLFRKEGQNVTLSCEQNLNHDAMYWYRQDPGQGLRLIYYSQIVNDFQKGDIAEGYSVSREKKESFPLTVTSAQKNPTAFYLCASSIVRTNNEKLFFGSGTQLSVL.

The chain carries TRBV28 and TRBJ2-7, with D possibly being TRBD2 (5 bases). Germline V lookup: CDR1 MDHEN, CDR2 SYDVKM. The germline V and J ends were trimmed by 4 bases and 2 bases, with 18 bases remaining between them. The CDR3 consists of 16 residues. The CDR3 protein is CASSSYGTSPTYEQYF. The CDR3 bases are TGTGCCAGCAGTTCGTACGGTACTAGTCCTACCTACGAGCAGTACTTC.

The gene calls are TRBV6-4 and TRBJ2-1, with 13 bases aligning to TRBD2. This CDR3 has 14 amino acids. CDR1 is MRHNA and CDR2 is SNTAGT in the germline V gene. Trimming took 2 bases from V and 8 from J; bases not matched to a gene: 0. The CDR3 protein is CASSDGLAGDEQFF. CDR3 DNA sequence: TGTGCCAGCAGTGACGGACTAGCGGGAGATGAGCAGTTCTTC.

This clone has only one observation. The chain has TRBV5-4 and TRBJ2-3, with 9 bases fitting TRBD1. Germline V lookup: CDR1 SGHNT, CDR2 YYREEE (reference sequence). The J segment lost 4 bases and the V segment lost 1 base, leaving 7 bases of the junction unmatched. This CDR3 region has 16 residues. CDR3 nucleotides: TGTGCCAGCAGCTTGACGCCGGGACAGGGTTCAGATACGCAGTATTTT. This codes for CASSLTPGQGSDTQYF.

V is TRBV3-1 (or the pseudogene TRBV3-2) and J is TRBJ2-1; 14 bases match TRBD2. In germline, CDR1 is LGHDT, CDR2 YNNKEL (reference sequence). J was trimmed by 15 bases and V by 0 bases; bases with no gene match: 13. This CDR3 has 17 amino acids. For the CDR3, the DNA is TGTGCCAGCAGCCAAGATACCTGGACTAGCGGGAGGCTCCTGCCGTTCTTC. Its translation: CASSQDTWTSGRLLPFF.

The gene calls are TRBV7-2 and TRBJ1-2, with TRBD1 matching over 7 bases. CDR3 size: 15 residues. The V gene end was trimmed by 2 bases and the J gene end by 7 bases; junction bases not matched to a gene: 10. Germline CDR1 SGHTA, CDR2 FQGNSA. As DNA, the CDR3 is TGTGCCAGCAGCTTACCCGACAGGGACGCTTCTGGCTACACCTTC. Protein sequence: CASSLPDRDASGYTF.